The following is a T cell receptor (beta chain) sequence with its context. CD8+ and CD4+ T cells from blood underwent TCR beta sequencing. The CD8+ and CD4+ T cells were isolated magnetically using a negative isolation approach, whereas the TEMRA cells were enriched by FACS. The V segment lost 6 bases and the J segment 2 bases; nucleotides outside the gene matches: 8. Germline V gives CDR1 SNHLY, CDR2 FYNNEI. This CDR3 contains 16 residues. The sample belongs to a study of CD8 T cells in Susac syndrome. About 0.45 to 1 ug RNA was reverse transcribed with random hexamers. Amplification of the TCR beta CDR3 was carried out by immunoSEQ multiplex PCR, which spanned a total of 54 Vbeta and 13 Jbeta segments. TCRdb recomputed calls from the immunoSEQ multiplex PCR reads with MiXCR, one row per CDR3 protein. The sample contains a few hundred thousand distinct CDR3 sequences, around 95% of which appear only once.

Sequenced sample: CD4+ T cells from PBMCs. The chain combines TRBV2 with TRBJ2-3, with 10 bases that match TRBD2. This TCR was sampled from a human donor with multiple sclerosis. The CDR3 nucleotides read TGTGCCAGCAGGGAATTGACTAGCGGGTTCACAGATACGCAGTATTTT. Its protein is CASRELTSGFTDTQYF.